A single sample gave rise to the 18 T cell receptor beta chains below, sequenced in a study of T-cell reconstitution after alpha-beta-depleted transplantation in children. Library preparation (for TCRbeta) was performed with unique molecular identifiers. Using its own MiXCR run on the PCR reads, TCRdb lists one record per CDR3 protein. The sample consists of around 360,000 distinct CDR3 sequences, 10% to 13% of them appearing once. The input for sequencing was PBMCs from the stem cell graft donor, taken from the stem cell graft. Source of these receptors: a human donor who donated a stem cell graft to a child with acute lymphoblastic leukemia.

This clonotype was seen at least ten times. The rearrangement joins TRBV20-1 to TRBJ2-1; D may be TRBD1 or TRBD2 (5 bases each). The V gene lost 0 bases and the J gene lost 12 bases, with 21 bases spanning the gap. This CDR3 spans 15 amino acids. Per the germline V gene, CDR1 is DFQATT and CDR2 is SNEGSKA (reference sequence). CDR3 sequence (DNA): TGCAGTGCTAGAGATCAAAGGCTAGCCGGGGCAGCGCAGTTCTTC. It is translated as CSARDQRLAGAAQFF.

This chain joins TRBV6-5 and TRBJ2-7, with 11 bases matching TRBD1. V lost 0 bases to trimming and J lost 2 bases; unmatched junction nucleotides: 6. This CDR3 comprises 17 residues. CDR1 is MNHEY and CDR2 is SVGAGI in the germline V gene. CDR3 DNA sequence: TGTGCCAGCAGTTACTCGCTTCCGGGACAGGGGGCCTACGAGCAGTACTTC. This gives the protein CASSYSLPGQGAYEQYF.

The chain has TRBV7-2 and TRBJ2-7; D remains ambiguous. The CDR3 runs 13 residues. The germline V gene has CDR1 SGHTA and CDR2 FQGNSA. V dropped 2 bases and J dropped 2 bases, with 7 bases sitting between them. DNA for the CDR3: TGTGCCAGCAGCTTAATGAGAGCCTACGAGCAGTACTTC. It yields the protein CASSLMRAYEQYF.

This clonotype was seen once. This chain links TRBV28 with TRBJ2-1, with TRBD2 matching over 7 bases. Looked up from germline, CDR1 is MDHEN and CDR2 is SYDVKM. J lost 6 bases, V lost 6 bases, and 8 bases had no gene match. CDR3 length: 14 amino acids. Written as DNA, the CDR3 is TGTGCCAGCAGCCCGCCGGGGGGTTGCAATGAGCAGTTCTTC. It encodes CASSPPGGCNEQFF.

The CDR3 DNA sequence: TGCGCCAGCAGTTCCACAGGGGGGGACAATGAGCAGTTCTTC. Encoded protein: CASSSTGGDNEQFF. The chain carries TRBV5-1 and TRBJ2-1; a weak D match, TRBD1 (8 bases). The CDR3 is 14 amino acids. Per germline, CDR1 SGHRS and CDR2 YFSETQ. The V end was cut by 5 bases, the J end by 5 bases, with 14 bases between.

This clonotype was detected a few times. The chain employs TRBV20-1 and TRBJ1-2, with 9 bases fitting TRBD1. Unmatched junction bases numbered 9, after V lost 6 bases and J lost 4 bases. Germline CDR1 reads DFQATT; CDR2 reads SNEGSKA (reference sequence). The CDR3 runs to 14 residues. In nucleotides, the CDR3 is TGCAGTGCCCAACAGGGGGCAAAGGTCTATGGCTACACCTTC. The encoded protein is CSAQQGAKVYGYTF.

This clonotype was observed a handful of times. The rearrangement joins TRBV10-3 to TRBJ2-5; possible D gene TRBD2, 5 bases. The germline V gene has CDR1 ENHRY and CDR2 SYGVKD. The CDR3 is made up of 15 amino acids. V was trimmed by 2 bases and J by 4 bases, leaving 14 bases between them. The CDR3 bases are TGTGCCATCAGTGAGGGCTTGCTAGGAGGAGAGACCCAGTACTTC. This encodes CAISEGLLGGETQYF.

This clonotype occurred many times. The V gene is TRBV4-3, the J gene TRBJ2-3; 7 nucleotides align to TRBD2. The CDR3 contains 15 residues. Germline V gives CDR1 LGHNA, CDR2 YSLEER. V lost 8 bases and J lost 5; bases outside the gene matches: 13. The CDR3, as DNA: TGCGCCAGCGGACACGGGGCTAGCGGAGGAGATACGCAGTATTTT. Translating gives CASGHGASGGDTQYF.

Turning to this clonotype: The junction and the germline gene differ at one end; a read error may be behind it. V gene TRBV7-8 combines with J gene TRBJ2-7; D remains unclear. Germline values: CDR1 SGHVS, CDR2 FQNEAQ. The CDR3 contains 15 residues. Here the CDR3 DNA reads TGTGCCAGCAGCCCTATCCCCTACCGCTCCTATGAGCAGTACTTC. It translates to CASSPIPYRSYEQYF.

This clonotype has a handful of counts. The chain carries TRBV2 and TRBJ1-5; no clear D. CDR1 and CDR2 from the germline V gene are SNHLY and FYNNEI. V was trimmed by 1 base and J by 0 bases, leaving 10 bases between them. This CDR3 comprises 16 residues. This CDR3 reads CASSEVRAVSNQPQHF. DNA of the CDR3: TGTGCCAGCAGTGAAGTGAGGGCAGTTAGCAATCAGCCCCAGCATTTT.

This clonotype was counted between two and nine times. This chain connects TRBV24-1 to TRBJ2-1, with TRBD2 as a possible D gene (5 bases). The length of the CDR3 is 17 residues. The germline V gene encodes CDR1 KGHDR and CDR2 SFDVKD. V lost 2 bases and J 6 bases, leaving 19 bases between the germline ends. The CDR3 is CATSDSLSGVLINEQFF. The CDR3 region has the DNA TGTGCCACCAGTGATTCCCTCAGCGGAGTTCTGATCAATGAGCAGTTCTTC.

This clonotype was picked up a small number of times. V and J are TRBV5-6 and TRBJ2-7; 14 positions match TRBD2. The V gene's germline CDR1 is SGHDT and CDR2 YYEEEE. This CDR3 has 15 residues. V lost 4 bases to trimming and J lost 5 bases; unmatched junction nucleotides: 5. Here the CDR3 DNA reads TGTGCCAGCAGCGGGGGACTAGCGGGAGTCGACGAGCAGTACTTC. Translation: CASSGGLAGVDEQYF.

Only a few counts were recorded for this clonotype. V and J are TRBV28 and TRBJ2-7; possible D gene TRBD1, 6 bases. Germline lookup yields CDR1 MDHEN and CDR2 SYDVKM. V was shortened by 2 bases and J by 0 bases, with 11 bases between the two germline ends. The CDR3 covers 15 residues. DNA for the CDR3: TGTGCCAGCAGTTTAAGTTTGGACAGCTCCTACGAGCAGTACTTC. It encodes CASSLSLDSSYEQYF.

In its sample, this clonotype was seen a few times. This rearrangement joins TRBV4-1 to TRBJ2-7; D remains ambiguous. The germline V gene encodes CDR1 MGHRA and CDR2 YSYEKL. This CDR3 region has 16 residues. The ends were cut back, 0 bases at V and 3 bases at J, with 15 bases in the middle. The CDR3 nucleotides are TGCGCCAGCAGCCAAGAGCGCACCCCCTTCCTCTACGAGCAGTACTTC. Its protein product is CASSQERTPFLYEQYF.

This clonotype turned up a few times. The chain carries TRBV29-1 and TRBJ2-3, with 13 bases aligning to TRBD2. Germline V gives CDR1 SQVTM, CDR2 ANQGSEA. This CDR3 has 14 residues. Germline trimming cut 6 bases from V and 3 bases from J; bases unmatched to any gene: 3. The DNA of the CDR3 is TGCAGCGTCGCGACTAGCGGGAGGACAGATACGCAGTATTTT. It specifies CSVATSGRTDTQYF.

The table lists this clonotype with many counts. The chain carries TRBV9 and TRBJ2-5; tentative D call: TRBD2 (6 bases). Looked up from germline, CDR1 is SGDLS and CDR2 is YYNGEE. Trimming cost V 0 bases and J 4 bases, with 19 bases left between them. The CDR3 has 17 amino acids. CDR3 sequence reads: CASSVGSLGGARETQYF. The CDR3 DNA is TGTGCCAGCAGCGTAGGAAGTCTCGGAGGGGCTCGAGAGACCCAGTACTTC.

This chain uses TRBV7-9 with TRBJ2-3, with D perhaps matching TRBD2 (6 bases). The germline gives CDR1 SEHNR, CDR2 FQNEAQ (reference sequence). The CDR3 covers 17 residues. V was trimmed by 1 base and J by 6 bases, leaving 20 bases between them. CDR3 protein: CASSLVGLADQSDTQYF. In DNA form, the CDR3 reads TGTGCCAGCAGCTTAGTTGGTTTAGCGGACCAGTCGGATACGCAGTATTTT.

This clonotype has just a few counts. The V gene is TRBV5-8, the J gene TRBJ2-2, with D unclear. The CDR3 is made up of 17 amino acids. Germline V gene data show CDR1 as SGHTS and CDR2 as YDEGEE. V was cut by 2 bases and J by 0 bases, with 14 bases left in between. The CDR3 DNA is TGTGCCAGCAGCTTAGCCACGGTGACCGCGAACACCGGGGAGCTGTTTTTT. Its protein is CASSLATVTANTGELFF.